The present TCR beta chain was sequenced within a study of beta chain features in type 1 diabetes. Reverse transcription of all isolated RNA meant that expressed TCRB transcripts were sequenced. TCRdb's table, derived via immunoSEQ multiplex PCR, lists solely in-frame clones and lacks some. The table has 400,000 to 450,000 clones, approximately 15% seen once. In germline, CDR1 is LNHNV, CDR2 YYDKDF (reference sequence). This CDR3 comprises 15 residues. Between the trimmed V and J ends, which lost 0 bases and 2 bases, there was a span of 11 bases. The V and J genes are TRBV15 and TRBJ2-7, with D possibly TRBD2 on 6 matching bases. Material: naive CD4+ T cells from blood. This sequence was found in a man aged 30 to 45 in good health. The CDR3 protein is CATSRDPGRTYEQYF. Written as DNA, the CDR3 is TGTGCCACCAGCAGAGATCCAGGGAGGACCTACGAGCAGTACTTC. The variable domain in full, with the rest retrieved from reference TRBV15 and TRBJ2-7, is DAMVIQNPRYQVTQFGKPVTLSCSQTLNHNVMYWYQQKSSQAPKLLFHYYDKDFNNEADTPDNFQSRRPNTSFCFLDIRSPGLGDTAMYLCATSRDPGRTYEQYFGPGTRLTVT.